The 6 T cell receptor beta chains reported below all come from one sample, sequenced in a study of blood T cell repertoires in COVID-19. Method: immunoSEQ multiplex PCR; TCRdb's copy keeps in-frame clones and lacks some. The repertoire holds roughly 380,000 clones, with about 88% as singletons. The specimen was peripheral blood. Every receptor here comes from a woman aged 35 to 49 with COVID-19, enrolled during active disease.

This chain's CDR3 is CASSMTGNQETQYF. In DNA, the CDR3 is TGTGCCAGTAGTATGACAGGGAACCAAGAGACCCAGTACTTC. The chain joins TRBV19 to TRBJ2-5; TRBD1 matches at 7 bases. This CDR3 comprises 14 residues. V lost 3 bases to trimming and J lost 0 bases; unmatched junction nucleotides: 1. Germline V gene data show CDR1 as LNHDA and CDR2 as SQIVND (reference sequence).

This clone was seen only a few times. The chain uses TRBV6-5 and TRBJ1-2, with TRBD1 matching over 10 bases. The trim removed 6 bases at V and 4 bases at J, leaving 8 bases unmatched. The CDR3 contains 15 residues. CDR1 is MNHEY and CDR2 is SVGAGI in the germline V gene. CDR3: CASRDRTGGPYGYTF. The CDR3 bases are TGTGCCAGCAGAGACAGGACAGGGGGACCCTATGGCTACACCTTC.

V usage is TRBV7-9 and J usage is TRBJ1-1; D may be TRBD1 (5 bases). V lost 1 base and J lost 4, with 10 bases in between. The CDR3 is 14 amino acids. Germline CDR1 is SEHNR and CDR2 is FQNEAQ (reference sequence). The CDR3 loop reads CASSLVWGGTEAFF. The CDR3 DNA reads TGTGCCAGCAGCTTAGTTTGGGGGGGCACTGAAGCTTTCTTT.

The rearrangement uses TRBV4-1 and TRBJ2-3; D is undetermined. Trimming removed 5 bases from V and 1 base from J, with 10 bases in between. Germline CDR1 and CDR2: MGHRA and YSYEKL. The CDR3 contains 14 residues. The CDR3: CASSLTERTDTQYF. CDR3 DNA sequence: TGCGCCAGCAGCTTAACAGAGCGCACAGATACGCAGTATTTT.

This chain joins TRBV19 and TRBJ2-2, with D perhaps matching TRBD1 (6 bases). This CDR3 contains 13 residues. Looked up from germline, CDR1 is LNHDA and CDR2 is SQIVND (reference sequence). Deletions cut 9 bases from V and 5 bases from J, with 13 bases between. The CDR3 DNA is TGTGCCAGCGGTCACAGGGAAACCGGGGAGCTGTTTTTT. This translates into CASGHRETGELFF.

The V gene is TRBV6-5, the J gene TRBJ1-3; possibly TRBD1 for D (6 bases). Trimming pared 2 bases from V and 0 bases from J, leaving 8 bases between. This CDR3 spans 15 amino acids. CDR1 and CDR2 (germline): MNHEY, SVGAGI. This CDR3 reads CASSYQGTSGNTIYF. The CDR3 bases are TGTGCCAGCAGTTACCAGGGGACCTCTGGAAACACCATATATTTT.